These T cell receptor beta chains were read from a single sample in a study of TIL therapy for anti-PD-1-resistant metastatic lung cancer. TCRdb keeps only in-frame clones here, not all; method: immunoSEQ multiplex PCR. Of approximately 50,000 clones in the sample, approximately 79% were seen once. Sequenced material: blood, taken at baseline. The receptors shown here come from a man between 65 and 85 years old with non-small cell lung cancer. Both conserved end residues are part of each CDR3. A D gene is named only where the DNA matches it firmly. Size tells how often a clone was seen (once, few, many) or the class of an expanded clone, and some rows leave it out.

clone size,V gene,D gene,J gene,CDR3 protein
NA,TRBV7-6,TRBD2,TRBJ2-3,CASSLLFAGVLTDTQYF
NA,TRBV5-1,NA,TRBJ2-5,CASSTGHGGETQYF
NA,TRBV7-2,NA,TRBJ2-1,CASSLDRGGNEQFF
NA,TRBV7-2,TRBD1,TRBJ1-5,CASTQTGANQPQHF
NA,TRBV27,TRBD1,TRBJ2-7,CASSLKGQGNSGSYEQYF
NA,TRBV27,NA,TRBJ2-7,CASRLSLLDGPYEQYF
few,TRBV2,NA,TRBJ2-7,CASSSRGNYEQYF
NA,TRBV29-1,TRBD1,TRBJ1-1,CSVDWTGRTEAFF
NA,TRBV7-8,TRBD2,TRBJ2-3,CASSLRREGPPDTQYF
few,TRBV4-2,NA,TRBJ2-3,CASSQVPASDLVSDTQYF
NA,TRBV28,TRBD2,TRBJ2-2,CASSSGGSGTASTGELFF
few,TRBV30,NA,TRBJ2-7,CAWSVQGRTYEQYF
few,TRBV10-2,NA,TRBJ2-3,CASSESQWFTDTQYF
NA,TRBV7-9,NA,TRBJ2-3,CASSSPLRDTQYF
NA,TRBV9,TRBD2,TRBJ2-1,CASSRLAGWDNEQFF
NA,TRBV7-3,NA,TRBJ2-2,CASSLRGTGELFF
NA,TRBV28,NA,TRBJ1-3,CASSFDVGHSGNTIYF
NA,TRBV28,NA,TRBJ2-6,CASSLGWSGANVLTF
few,TRBV6-1,TRBD1,TRBJ2-5,CASSVEGQGGETQYF
NA,TRBV6-5,NA,TRBJ1-4,CASSRGLAGEKLFF
few,TRBV19,NA,TRBJ2-7,CASSLRISYEQYF
once,TRBV7-3,TRBD1,TRBJ2-1,CASSLRGTGIYNEQFF
NA,TRBV28,NA,TRBJ2-2,CASSHTETGELFF
NA,TRBV29-1,NA,TRBJ2-2,CSAGQRNTGELFF
NA,TRBV7-2,TRBD2,TRBJ2-3,CASSLGGRAFTDMQYF
NA,TRBV7-2,TRBD1,TRBJ2-2,CASSPTLQGARTGELFF
NA,TRBV7-8,TRBD1,TRBJ2-5,CASSLDPGQGKTQYF
NA,TRBV11-2,NA,TRBJ2-3,CASRTGLSTDTQYF
NA,TRBV5-1,NA,TRBJ1-1,CASSFVVDAEAFF
NA,TRBV5-8,NA,TRBJ2-1,CASSGGSSYNEQFF
NA,TRBV5-1,NA,TRBJ2-2,CASSFSGASTGELFF
NA,TRBV5-6,NA,TRBJ2-3,CASSPNRARGQYF
NA,TRBV10-1,TRBD2,TRBJ2-3,CASSDGGSGTDTQYF
NA,TRBV6-1,TRBD2,TRBJ2-7,CASPSGRSYEQYF
NA,TRBV19,NA,TRBJ2-1,CASSSTSFGEQFF
NA,TRBV12-2,NA,TRBJ2-5,CASRSRTGSKETQYF
NA,TRBV7-3,TRBD1,TRBJ2-3,CASSRSGQATDTQYF
NA,TRBV5-6,NA,TRBJ2-7,CASSQDSRPNEQYF
NA,TRBV29-1,NA,TRBJ2-3,CSVEEADTQYF
NA,TRBV4-1,NA,TRBJ2-7,CASSQAPSGEQYF
once,TRBV18,TRBD2,TRBJ2-5,CASSSAGLAIKETQYF
NA,TRBV2,NA,TRBJ2-2,CASRGSGNTGELFF
NA,TRBV5-1,NA,TRBJ2-1,CASSPGDRQFF
NA,TRBV18,NA,TRBJ2-1,CASSPLGGSDNEQFF
few,TRBV10-3,NA,TRBJ1-1,CAIRGENTEAFF
NA,TRBV30,NA,NA,CAWSGTYEQYF
NA,TRBV18,TRBD1,TRBJ2-3,CASSPPGTGTDTQYF
NA,TRBV5-6,TRBD1,TRBJ1-1,CASSLRGRVNTEAFF
NA,TRBV30,TRBD1,TRBJ1-2,CAWSVGTGGGYTF
NA,TRBV5-4,TRBD2,TRBJ2-6,CASSLALAGSGANVLTF
NA,TRBV7-9,NA,TRBJ2-4,CASSSVAGLAKNIQYF
NA,TRBV7-2,NA,TRBJ2-6,CASSRGTAGANVLTF
NA,TRBV5-8,TRBD2,TRBJ2-2,CASRGGRAASTGELFF
once,TRBV7-2,TRBD2,TRBJ2-5,CASSLFSGIGTQYF